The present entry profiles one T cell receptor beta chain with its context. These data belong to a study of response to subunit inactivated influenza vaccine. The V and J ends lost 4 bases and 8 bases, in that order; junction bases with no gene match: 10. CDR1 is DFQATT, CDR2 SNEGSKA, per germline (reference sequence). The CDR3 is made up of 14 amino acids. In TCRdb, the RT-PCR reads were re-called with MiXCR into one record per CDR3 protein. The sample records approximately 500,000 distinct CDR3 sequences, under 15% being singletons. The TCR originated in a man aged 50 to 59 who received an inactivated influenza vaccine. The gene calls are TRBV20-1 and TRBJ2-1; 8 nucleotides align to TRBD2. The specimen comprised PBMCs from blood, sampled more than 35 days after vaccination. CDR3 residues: CSAIGLAGVDEQFF. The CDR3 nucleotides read TGCAGTGCTATAGGACTAGCTGGGGTCGATGAGCAGTTCTTC.